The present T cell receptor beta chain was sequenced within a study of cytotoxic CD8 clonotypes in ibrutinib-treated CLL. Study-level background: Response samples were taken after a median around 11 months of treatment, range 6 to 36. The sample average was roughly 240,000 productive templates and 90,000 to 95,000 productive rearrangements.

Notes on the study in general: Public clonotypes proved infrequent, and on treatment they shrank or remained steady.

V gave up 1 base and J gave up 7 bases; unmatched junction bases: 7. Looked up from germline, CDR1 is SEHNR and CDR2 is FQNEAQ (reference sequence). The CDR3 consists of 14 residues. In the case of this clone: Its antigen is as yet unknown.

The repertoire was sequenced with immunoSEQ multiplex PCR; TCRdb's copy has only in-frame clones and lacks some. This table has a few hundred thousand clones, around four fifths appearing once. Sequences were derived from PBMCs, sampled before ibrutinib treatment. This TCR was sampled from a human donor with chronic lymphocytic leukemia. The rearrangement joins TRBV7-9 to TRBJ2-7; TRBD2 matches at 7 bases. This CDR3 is CASSLGGGEREQYF. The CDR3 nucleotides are TGTGCCAGCAGCTTAGGGGGAGGGGAACGGGAGCAGTACTTC.